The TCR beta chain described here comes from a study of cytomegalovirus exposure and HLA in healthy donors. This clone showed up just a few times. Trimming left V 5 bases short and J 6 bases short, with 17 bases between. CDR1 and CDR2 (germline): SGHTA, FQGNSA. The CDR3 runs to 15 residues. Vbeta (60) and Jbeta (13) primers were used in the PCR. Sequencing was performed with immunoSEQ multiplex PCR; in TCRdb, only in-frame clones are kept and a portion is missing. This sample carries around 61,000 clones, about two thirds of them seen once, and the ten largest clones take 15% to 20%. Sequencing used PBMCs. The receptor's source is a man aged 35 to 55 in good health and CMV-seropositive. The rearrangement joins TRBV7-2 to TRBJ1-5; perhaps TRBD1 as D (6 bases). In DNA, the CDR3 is TGTGCCAGCAGCACCCAGGGGTGGCCATCTCAGCCCCAGCATTTT. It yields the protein CASSTQGWPSQPQHF. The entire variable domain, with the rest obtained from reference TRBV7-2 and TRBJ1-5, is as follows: GAGVSQSPSNKVTEKGKDVELRCDPISGHTALYWYRQSLGQGLEFLIYFQGNSAPDKSGLPSDRFSAERTGGSVSTLTIQRTQQEDSAVYLCASSTQGWPSQPQHFGDGTRLSIL.